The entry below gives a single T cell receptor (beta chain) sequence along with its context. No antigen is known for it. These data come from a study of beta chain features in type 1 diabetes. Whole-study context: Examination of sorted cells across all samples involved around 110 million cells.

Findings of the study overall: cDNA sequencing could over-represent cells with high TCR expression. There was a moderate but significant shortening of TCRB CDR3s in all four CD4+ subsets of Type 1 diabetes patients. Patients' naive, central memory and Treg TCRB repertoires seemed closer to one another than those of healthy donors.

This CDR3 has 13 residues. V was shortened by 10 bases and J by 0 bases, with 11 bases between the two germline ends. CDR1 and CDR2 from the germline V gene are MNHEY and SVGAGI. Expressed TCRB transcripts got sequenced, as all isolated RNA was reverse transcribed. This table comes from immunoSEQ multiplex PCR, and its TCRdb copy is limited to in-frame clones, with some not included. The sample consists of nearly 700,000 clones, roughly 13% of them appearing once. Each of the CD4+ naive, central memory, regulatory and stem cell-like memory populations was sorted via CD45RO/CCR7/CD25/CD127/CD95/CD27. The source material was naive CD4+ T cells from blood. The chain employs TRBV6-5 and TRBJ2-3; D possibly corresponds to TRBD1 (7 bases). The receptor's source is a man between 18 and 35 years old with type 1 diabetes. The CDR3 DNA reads TGTGCCACAGGGGGAGGAAGCACAGATACGCAGTATTTT. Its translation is CATGGGSTDTQYF.